This TCR beta chain was profiled in a study of T cells expressing NK-cell markers. From germline, CDR1 is SSHAT and CDR2 FNYEAQ (reference sequence). The CDR3 consists of 18 residues. Each CDR3 protein gets one entry in TCRdb, which reprocessed the 5' RACE reads and gives no DNA. This table holds 200,000 to 300,000 distinct CDR3 sequences. The chain recombines TRBV7-7 with TRBJ2-2; TCRdb calls TRBD2, which cannot be checked without DNA. The sample comprised blood T cells: a sorted CD56 or NKG2C T cell subset, CD4+ or CD8+ T cells, or bulk PBMC T cells (not recorded which). This receptor was identified in a woman between 18 and 69 years old in good health. Here the CDR3 reads CASSPYATSGGATGELFF.